One sample yielded the 5 T cell receptor beta chains listed below, sequenced in a study of T cells in localized non-small cell lung cancer. TCRdb keeps only in-frame clones here, not all; method: immunoSEQ multiplex PCR. The sample comprises 45,000 to 55,000 clones, roughly 85% of which are singletons, and 15% to 20% rests with the top ten. The source material was peripheral blood, sampled before any cancer treatment. The source is a male donor at least 60 years old with stage III squamous cell lung carcinoma.

This chain's CDR3 is CASSPERQNYGYTF. The CDR3 nucleotides read TGCGCCAGCAGCCCCGAACGGCAGAACTATGGCTACACCTTC. This rearrangement joins TRBV5-1 to TRBJ1-2; D call uncertain. This CDR3 is built from 14 residues. V lost 4 bases, J lost 2 bases, and 12 bases lay in between. Germline V lookup: CDR1 SGHRS, CDR2 YFSETQ.

The chain is built from TRBV4-2 and TRBJ2-3, with D unresolved. CDR1 and CDR2 (germline): LGHNA, YNFKEQ. The CDR3 loop spans 13 amino acids. With 5 bases removed from V and 0 bases from J, the gap between germline ends came to 6 bases. CDR3 sequence reads: CASSMLSTDTQYF. The CDR3 nucleotides read TGTGCCAGCAGCATGCTGAGCACAGATACGCAGTATTTT.

The V and J genes are TRBV2 and TRBJ2-7; 8 bases agree with TRBD1. Germline V CDR1 and CDR2: SNHLY, FYNNEI. The CDR3 covers 13 residues. The junction had 6 bases not matched to a gene; V was cut back by 8 bases and J by 3 bases. CDR3 DNA sequence: TGTGCCAGCCGACAGGGGAGTAACTACGAGCAGTACTTC. Translated, it gives CASRQGSNYEQYF.

V usage is TRBV2 and J usage is TRBJ2-1; 8 bases fit TRBD2. Germline assignment: CDR1 SNHLY and CDR2 FYNNEI. V dropped 6 bases and J dropped 12; count of bases not matched to a gene: 13. The length of the CDR3 is 14 residues. CDR3 DNA: TGTGCCAGCAGCGCCGGACTAGCCGGGGAGGTGCAGTTCTTC. Its protein is CASSAGLAGEVQFF.

The chain combines TRBV5-4 with TRBJ2-5; the D gene could be TRBD1 or TRBD2 (6 bases each). Trimming took 3 bases from V and 5 from J, leaving 17 bases between them. Germline values: CDR1 SGHNT, CDR2 YYREEE (reference sequence). The CDR3 loop spans 15 amino acids. The CDR3 spells CASSSQLGGRETQYF. The CDR3 DNA is TGTGCCAGCAGCTCTCAACTAGGGGGGCGTGAGACCCAGTACTTC.